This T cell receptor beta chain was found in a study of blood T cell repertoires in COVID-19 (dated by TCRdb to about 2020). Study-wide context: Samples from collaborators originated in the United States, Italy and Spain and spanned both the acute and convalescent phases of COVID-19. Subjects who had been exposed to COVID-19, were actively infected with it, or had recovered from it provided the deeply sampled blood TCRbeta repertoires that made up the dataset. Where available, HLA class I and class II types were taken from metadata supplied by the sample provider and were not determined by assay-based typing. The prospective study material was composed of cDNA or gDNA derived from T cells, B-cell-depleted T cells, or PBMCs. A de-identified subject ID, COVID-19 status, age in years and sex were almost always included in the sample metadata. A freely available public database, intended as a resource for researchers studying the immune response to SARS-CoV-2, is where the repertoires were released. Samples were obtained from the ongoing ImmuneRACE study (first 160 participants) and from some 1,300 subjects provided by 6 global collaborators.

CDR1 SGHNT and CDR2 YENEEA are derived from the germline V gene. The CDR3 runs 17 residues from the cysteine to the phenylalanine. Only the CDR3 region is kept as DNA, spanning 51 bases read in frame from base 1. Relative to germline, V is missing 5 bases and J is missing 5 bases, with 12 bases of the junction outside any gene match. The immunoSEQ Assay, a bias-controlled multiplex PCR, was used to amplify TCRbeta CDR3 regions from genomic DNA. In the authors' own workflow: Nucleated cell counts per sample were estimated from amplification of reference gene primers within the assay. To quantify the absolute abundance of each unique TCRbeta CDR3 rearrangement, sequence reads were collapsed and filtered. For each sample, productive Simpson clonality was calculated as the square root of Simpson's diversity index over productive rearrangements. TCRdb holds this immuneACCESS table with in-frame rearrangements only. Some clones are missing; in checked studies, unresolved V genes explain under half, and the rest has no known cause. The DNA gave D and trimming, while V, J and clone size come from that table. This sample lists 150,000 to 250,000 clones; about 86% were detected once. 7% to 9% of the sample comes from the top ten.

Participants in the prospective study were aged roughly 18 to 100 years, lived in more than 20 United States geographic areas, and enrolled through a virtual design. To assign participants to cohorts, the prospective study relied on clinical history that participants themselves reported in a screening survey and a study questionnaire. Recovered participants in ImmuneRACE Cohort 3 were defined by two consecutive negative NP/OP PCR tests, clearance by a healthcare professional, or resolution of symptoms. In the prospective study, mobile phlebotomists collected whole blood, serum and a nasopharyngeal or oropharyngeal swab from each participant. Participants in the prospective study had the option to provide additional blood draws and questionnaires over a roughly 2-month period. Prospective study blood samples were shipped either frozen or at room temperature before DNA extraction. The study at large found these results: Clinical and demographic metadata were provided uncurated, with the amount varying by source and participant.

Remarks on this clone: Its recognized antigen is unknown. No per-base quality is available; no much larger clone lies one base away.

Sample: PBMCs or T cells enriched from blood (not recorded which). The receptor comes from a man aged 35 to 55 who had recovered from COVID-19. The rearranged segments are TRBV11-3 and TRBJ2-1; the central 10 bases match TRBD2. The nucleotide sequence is TGTGCCAGCAGCCCCGGGGTGTGGCTAGCGGGGGACAATGAGCAGTTCTTC. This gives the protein CASSPGVWLAGDNEQFF.